A single sample gave rise to the 15 T cell receptor beta chains below, sequenced in a study of T-cell reconstitution after alpha-beta-depleted transplantation in children. Unique molecular identifiers tagged the TCRbeta library. TCRdb processed the PCR reads anew with MiXCR; each CDR3 protein has one entry. The table includes about 600,000 distinct CDR3 sequences, 20% to 25% detected once. The starting material was PBMCs, mostly from graft donor cells, obtained 360 days after TCRalphabeta/CD19-depleted stem cell transplant. These receptors were obtained from a boy under three years old who had a stem cell transplant for acute myeloid leukemia, so the T cells may come from the graft donor.

This clonotype has ten or more counts. The genes are TRBV12-3 or TRBV12-4 and TRBJ2-5; D is unresolved. The CDR3 runs 12 residues. The germline V and J ends were trimmed by 6 bases and 4 bases, with 9 bases remaining between them. CDR3 amino acids: CASRVALETQYF. In nucleotides, the CDR3 is TGTGCCAGCAGGGTAGCCCTAGAGACCCAGTACTTC.

The genes are TRBV20-1 and TRBJ1-2; 7 bases agree with TRBD1. The CDR3 has 16 amino acids. The junction had 16 bases not matched to a gene; V was cut back by 5 bases and J by 4 bases. Germline V lookup: CDR1 DFQATT, CDR2 SNEGSKA (reference sequence). CDR3 region: CSAPDPATGIGYGYTF. The DNA of the CDR3 is TGCAGTGCTCCCGACCCCGCGACAGGGATTGGCTATGGCTACACCTTC.

The CDR3 nucleotides are TGCAGTGCTACATGGGTCTACCAAGAGACCCAGTACTTC. Translating gives CSATWVYQETQYF. The chain couples TRBV20-1 to TRBJ2-5, with D unresolved. Germline assignment: CDR1 DFQATT and CDR2 SNEGSKA (reference sequence). The CDR3 totals 13 residues. The V end lost 4 bases, the J end lost 0 bases, and 9 bases lay between the germline ends.

This clonotype came up many times. J is TRBJ2-1 and V is TRBV5-1, with D perhaps TRBD1 (5 bases). The CDR3 contains 14 residues. Per germline, CDR1 SGHRS and CDR2 YFSETQ. Trimming took off 3 bases at V and 2 bases at J, with 9 bases between the two ends. In DNA, the CDR3 is TGCGCCAGCAGCTCCCGGACAACCTACAATGAGCAGTTCTTC. This codes for CASSSRTTYNEQFF.

The chain is built from TRBV20-1 and TRBJ2-7; D is unresolved. The CDR3 covers 13 residues. V was cut by 5 bases and J by 2 bases, with 13 bases left in between. Germline V lookup: CDR1 DFQATT, CDR2 SNEGSKA (reference sequence). The CDR3 loop reads CSAQSTATYEQYV. The DNA of the CDR3 is TGCAGTGCTCAGAGCACAGCAACCTACGAGCAGTACGTC.

The CDR3 here is CASSYAAQTQYF. In DNA, the CDR3 is TGTGCCAGCAGCTACGCAGCTCAGACGCAGTATTTT. The chain is built from TRBV7-2 and TRBJ2-3; D gene ambiguous. The ends were cut back, 4 bases at V and 9 bases at J, with 11 bases in the middle. Germline lookup yields CDR1 SGHTA and CDR2 FQGNSA. CDR3 length equals 12 residues. Full variable domain (outside the CDR3, taken from reference TRBV7-2 and TRBJ2-3): GAGVSQSPSNKVTEKGKDVELRCDPISGHTALYWYRQSLGQGLEFLIYFQGNSAPDKSGLPSDRFSAERTGGSVSTLTIQRTQQEDSAVYLCASSYAAQTQYFGPGTRLTVL.

This rearrangement joins TRBV6-5 to TRBJ2-5, with TRBD2 matching 11 bases. Trimming removed 4 bases from V and 8 bases from J; junction bases left unmatched: 3. The germline V gene has CDR1 MNHEY and CDR2 SVGAGI. This CDR3 comprises 13 residues. This CDR3 reads CASSLGLAVTQYF. CDR3 nucleotides: TGTGCCAGCAGTTTGGGACTAGCGGTCACCCAGTACTTC.

This clonotype was observed many times. The chain links TRBV20-1 to TRBJ1-1; 7 bases match TRBD1. Germline V gene lookup returns CDR1 DFQATT and CDR2 SNEGSKA (reference sequence). V shed 6 bases and J 7 bases; nucleotides not matched to a gene: 8. The CDR3 spans 12 residues. In nucleotides, the CDR3 is TGCAGTGCCGGAGGGACAGCCCGTGAAGCTTTCTTT. This codes for CSAGGTAREAFF.

In this sample, this clonotype turned up many times. J is TRBJ2-5 and V is TRBV4-3, with D possibly being TRBD1 (6 bases). From germline, CDR1 is LGHNA and CDR2 YSLEER. V was clipped by 1 base and J by 4 bases, with 16 bases between them. This CDR3 comprises 16 residues. As DNA, the CDR3 is TGCGCCAGCAGCCAAGCGCTTGGACAGATCATAGAGACCCAGTACTTC. It specifies CASSQALGQIIETQYF.

This clonotype was detected many times. The rearrangement uses TRBV5-1 and TRBJ2-1; D not certain. Germline lookup yields CDR1 SGHRS and CDR2 YFSETQ. The CDR3 consists of 15 residues. The V and J ends lost 2 bases and 0 bases respectively, with 9 bases between them. The CDR3 nucleotides are TGCGCCAGCAGCTTCAACGGGTTCTCCTACAATGAGCAGTTCTTC. Translating it yields CASSFNGFSYNEQFF.

This clonotype was detected ten times or more. V usage is TRBV6-5 and J usage is TRBJ2-5, with D tentatively TRBD2 (6 bases). Trimming pared 1 base from V and 7 bases from J, leaving 16 bases between. Germline CDR1 is MNHEY and CDR2 is SVGAGI. The CDR3 consists of 15 residues. CDR3 nucleotide sequence: TGTGCCAGCAGTTACTTCACTAGTCGGCGGGGGACCCAGTACTTC. Amino acids: CASSYFTSRRGTQYF.

The rearrangement uses TRBV4-2 and TRBJ1-5, with D possibly being TRBD1 (5 bases). V lost 0 bases and J 2 bases, leaving 11 bases between the germline ends. There are 16 residues in the CDR3. Germline V CDR1 and CDR2: LGHNA, YNFKEQ. Here the CDR3 reads CASSQDFGTGNQPQHF. The CDR3 DNA reads TGTGCCAGCAGCCAAGATTTTGGGACGGGCAATCAGCCCCAGCATTTT.

This clonotype turned up a few times. This chain joins TRBV5-1 and TRBJ2-3, with D possibly matching TRBD1 (6 bases). The CDR3 spans 15 residues. Germline V CDR1 and CDR2: SGHRS, YFSETQ. The V end was cut by 3 bases, the J end by 2 bases, with 13 bases between. The CDR3 DNA is TGCGCCAGCAGCTATCCGGGACACCCCACAGATACGCAGTATTTT. Amino acid sequence: CASSYPGHPTDTQYF.

This clonotype was found many times. V usage is TRBV7-9 and J usage is TRBJ1-2; tentative D call: TRBD1 (5 bases). V lost 4 bases, J lost 2 bases, and 14 bases lay in between. Germline CDR1 is SEHNR and CDR2 is FQNEAQ (reference sequence). The CDR3 contains 15 residues. The CDR3 region is CASSSGTGRNYGYTF. DNA of the CDR3: TGTGCCAGCAGCTCCGGAACGGGGCGGAACTATGGCTACACCTTC.

This rearrangement joins TRBV6-1 to TRBJ1-1; TRBD1 matches at 9 bases. Germline-derived CDR1 and CDR2 are MNHNS and SASEGT. The CDR3 runs to 14 residues. With 8 bases clipped from V and 7 bases from J, the junction kept 11 bases outside the gene matches. CDR3 coding DNA: TGTGCCAGCGGGACAGGGCCGTATCCGGGTGAAGCTTTCTTT. This translates into CASGTGPYPGEAFF.